What follows is one T cell receptor beta chain and its context. The target antigen is unknown. The data were taken from a study of OX40 agonist ivuxolimab in advanced cancers. Study at large: Subjects had a mean age of 60 years, with a range of roughly 20 to 80; around 80% were male.

Study observations and caveats: Some patients who did not respond also had low normalized T-cell clonal expansion.

The protocol was immunoSEQ multiplex PCR, while the TCRdb copy is restricted to in-frame clones and leaves out a portion. The sample shows 75,000 to 100,000 clones, about 90% of them seen only once. The material sequenced was CD4+ or CD8+ T cells sorted from blood, taken in a trial of the OX40 agonist ivuxolimab. The source is an adult with an advanced solid tumor such as melanoma, head and neck, liver or kidney cancer.

The CDR3 sequence is CAWSPRVDTQYF. The CDR3, as DNA: TGTGCCTGGAGTCCTCGAGTCGATACGCAGTATTTT. This rearrangement joins TRBV30 to TRBJ2-3; D not resolved. The germline V gene has CDR1 GTSNPN and CDR2 SVGIG (reference sequence). The CDR3 spans 12 residues. The V end lost 2 bases, the J end lost 6 bases, and 9 bases lay between the germline ends.